Presented here are 23 T cell receptor beta chains from one specimen sequenced in a study of regulatory T cells in long-lasting Graves disease. CDR3-region Arm-PCR and iRepertoire HTBI primers produced the TCR beta libraries. TCRdb re-analysed the multiplex PCR reads in MiXCR, keeping a single row per CDR3 protein. In the table there are roughly 470,000 distinct CDR3 sequences, around 20% of which are singletons. Time point described: persistent/refractory GD, antithyroid drugs over 5 years with positive TRAb. There was RNA extracted from PBMCs, and the TCR library was made from it. Sequencing was performed on peripheral blood mononuclear cells (PBMCs), taken when the disease was refractory, from a patient treated with antithyroid drugs. Every receptor here comes from a female donor with Graves disease.

This clonotype was picked up many times. This chain links TRBV28 with TRBJ1-1; D gene ambiguous. Germline V gene sequence: CDR1 MDHEN, CDR2 SYDVKM. Trimming took off 8 bases at V and 1 base at J, with 11 bases between the two ends. This CDR3 spans 13 amino acids. The CDR3 sequence: CASARTPNTEAFF. CDR3 in DNA: TGTGCCAGCGCTCGGACCCCGAACACTGAAGCTTTCTTT.

This chain uses TRBV30 with TRBJ2-7; TRBD1 aligns across 7 bases. Germline CDR1 and CDR2: GTSNPN and SVGIG (reference sequence). This CDR3 region has 14 residues. The J segment lost 2 bases and the V segment lost 0 bases, leaving 4 bases of the junction unmatched. CDR3: CAWSVRTGAYEQYF. In DNA form, the CDR3 reads TGTGCCTGGAGTGTGAGGACAGGTGCCTACGAGCAGTACTTC.

This clonotype was recorded many times. The gene calls are TRBV2 and TRBJ2-3; maybe TRBD1 (6 bases). This CDR3 is 14 amino acids long. V was pared by 6 bases and J by 0 bases, with 10 bases between. CDR1 and CDR2 (germline): SNHLY, FYNNEI. CDR3 sequence reads: CASSQGFSTDTQYF. CDR3 sequence (DNA): TGTGCCAGCAGCCAGGGGTTCAGCACAGATACGCAGTATTTT.

The chain is built from TRBV15 and TRBJ1-2; TRBD1 is a possible D gene (6 bases). The CDR3 length is 14 residues. Germline V CDR1 and CDR2: LNHNV, YYDKDF (reference sequence). The V end lost 0 bases, the J end lost 4 bases, and 9 bases lay between the germline ends. CDR3 protein: CATSREGTTYGYTF. The DNA of the CDR3 is TGTGCCACCAGCAGAGAAGGGACAACCTATGGCTACACCTTC.

V usage is TRBV19 and J usage is TRBJ2-2; D not resolved. The germline CDR1 and CDR2 sequences are LNHDA and SQIVND (reference sequence). Trimming removed 6 bases at V and 0 bases at J, with 8 bases between. The CDR3 is 14 residues long. The CDR3: CASREQTNTGELFF. The CDR3 DNA sequence: TGTGCCAGTAGGGAACAGACGAACACCGGGGAGCTGTTTTTT. Together with reference TRBV19 and TRBJ2-2, the CDR3 gives the full variable domain: DGGITQSPKYLFRKEGQNVTLSCEQNLNHDAMYWYRQDPGQGLRLIYYSQIVNDFQKGDIAEGYSVSREKKESFPLTVTSAQKNPTAFYLCASREQTNTGELFFGEGSRLTVL.

The CDR3 here is CASSLESALADTQYF. CDR3 coding DNA: TGTGCCAGCAGCTTAGAGTCCGCCTTGGCGGATACGCAGTATTTT. The chain combines TRBV7-2 with TRBJ2-3, with D unresolved. Germline loops: CDR1 SGHTA, CDR2 FQGNSA. The CDR3 runs to 15 residues. Trimming left V 1 base short and J 6 bases short, with 14 bases between.

Points on this clonotype: The missing conserved phenylalanine or tryptophan at the end of this CDR3 makes a read error likely. The CDR3 sequence: CASSHSGFSGYTS. The CDR3 DNA is TGTGCCAGCAGCCACTCGGGGTTCTCTGGCTACACCTCC. V is TRBV9 and J is TRBJ1-2; no clear D. CDR3 length equals 13 residues. CDR1 SGDLS and CDR2 YYNGEE come from the germline V gene. Trimming pared 4 bases from V and 7 bases from J, leaving 14 bases between.

This clonotype was seen many times. This chain joins TRBV28 and TRBJ2-1, with D uncertain. Trimming removed 4 bases at V and 0 bases at J, with 13 bases between. CDR1 and CDR2 (germline): MDHEN, SYDVKM. The CDR3 spans 16 residues. Here the CDR3 DNA reads TGTGCCAGCAGTTCCAACACAGCGAGCTCCTACAATGAGCAGTTCTTC. It is translated as CASSSNTASSYNEQFF.

The rearrangement uses TRBV4-1 and TRBJ1-1; the D gene is possibly TRBD1 (5 bases). V was trimmed by 2 bases and J by 2 bases, leaving 12 bases between them. Germline V gives CDR1 MGHRA, CDR2 YSYEKL. The CDR3 has 15 residues. CDR3 sequence (DNA): TGCGCCAGCAGCCAACAACCGACAGCTAACACTGAAGCTTTCTTT. Protein: CASSQQPTANTEAFF.

The chain has TRBV30 and TRBJ1-6; 8 bases fit TRBD1. J lost 0 bases, V lost 4 bases, and 2 bases had no gene match. The CDR3 extends over 15 amino acids. CDR1 and CDR2 (germline): GTSNPN, SVGIG (reference sequence). The CDR3 spells CAWKTGGSYNSPLHF. CDR3 coding DNA: TGTGCCTGGAAAACAGGGGGCTCCTATAATTCACCCCTCCACTTT.

The rearrangement links TRBV7-9 to TRBJ2-1; D possibly corresponds to TRBD1 (6 bases). Germline CDR1 is SEHNR and CDR2 is FQNEAQ (reference sequence). Trimming pared 1 base from V and 11 bases from J, leaving 15 bases between. The CDR3 is made up of 14 amino acids. In nucleotides, the CDR3 is TGTGCCAGCAGCTTAGTTGTAGAGTGGGACAAGCAGTTCTTC. The encoded protein is CASSLVVEWDKQFF.

This clonotype has at least ten counts. The chain joins TRBV7-2 to TRBJ2-7, with TRBD2 matching 7 bases. There are 14 residues in the CDR3. V lost 3 bases to trimming and J lost 6 bases; unmatched junction nucleotides: 8. The germline gives CDR1 SGHTA, CDR2 FQGNSA. CDR3 bases: TGTGCCAGCAGCTTGGAGGGAGGGCCGGGCGAGCAGTACTTC. Residues: CASSLEGGPGEQYF.

This clonotype has just a few counts. This rearrangement joins TRBV10-3 to TRBJ1-1; TRBD1 matches 7 bases. The CDR3 extends over 18 amino acids. V lost 4 bases, J lost 1 base, and 15 bases stayed unmatched. Germline V CDR1 and CDR2: ENHRY, SYGVKD. The CDR3 bases are TGTGCCATCAGTGGGCCGCTCTTAACCACAGGGGCGAACACTGAAGCTTTCTTT. Translating it yields CAISGPLLTTGANTEAFF.

Many counts were recorded for this clonotype. V usage is TRBV6-1 and J usage is TRBJ1-5, with TRBD1 identical over 8 bases. Trimming removed 5 bases from V and 5 bases from J; junction bases left unmatched: 8. The CDR3 length is 15 residues. Per germline, CDR1 MNHNS and CDR2 SASEGT. DNA of the CDR3: TGTGCCAGCAGTCAGACAGGGGCTGAGGATCAGCCCCAGCATTTT. Translated: CASSQTGAEDQPQHF.

The chain has TRBV29-1 and TRBJ2-2; D call uncertain. The CDR3 consists of 14 residues. The ends were cut back, 4 bases at V and 4 bases at J, with 13 bases in the middle. Germline values: CDR1 SQVTM, CDR2 ANQGSEA. CDR3 bases: TGCAGCGTTGGCATCGGAGTGAGCACCGGGGAGCTGTTTTTT. Its protein product is CSVGIGVSTGELFF.

This clonotype was recorded once. Just one base apart from a much larger clone, this may be a read error. This chain's CDR3 is CASSRDMGFEQYF. CDR3 DNA: TGTGCCAGCAGCCGGGACATGGGGTTCGAGCAGTACTTC. J is TRBJ2-7 and V is TRBV7-3; maybe TRBD1 (6 bases). The CDR3 contains 13 residues. V lost 5 bases and J 6 bases, leaving 14 bases between the germline ends. Germline values: CDR1 SGHTA, CDR2 FQGTGA. Complete variable domain (other parts from reference TRBV7-3 and TRBJ2-7): GAGVSQTPSNKVTEKGKYVELRCDPISGHTALYWYRQSLGQGPEFLIYFQGTGAADDSGLPNDRFFAVRPEGSVSTLKIQRTERGDSAVYLCASSRDMGFEQYFGPGTRLTVT.

In its sample, this clonotype was seen many times. The chain employs TRBV25-1 and TRBJ2-7; 10 bases are shared with TRBD1. Unmatched junction bases numbered 7, after V lost 8 bases and J lost 3 bases. The CDR3 totals 14 residues. CDR1 and CDR2 (germline): MGHDK, SYGVNS. This CDR3 reads CASSTGTGVYEQYF. The DNA of the CDR3 is TGTGCCAGCTCTACCGGGACAGGGGTCTACGAGCAGTACTTC.

J is TRBJ2-5 and V is TRBV10-3; weak D call: TRBD2 (7 bases). V was shortened by 11 bases and J by 1 base, with 14 bases between the two germline ends. This CDR3 has 13 residues. The germline V gene has CDR1 ENHRY and CDR2 SYGVKD. CDR3 sequence (DNA): TGTGCCGCGAGGGGGGGAAGCCAAGAGACCCAGTACTTC. Protein product: CAARGGSQETQYF.

This chain joins TRBV19 and TRBJ1-5; the D gene is possibly TRBD1 (6 bases). Trimming stripped 6 bases from V and 7 bases from J, with 22 bases between. This CDR3 is 16 amino acids long. The germline V gene has CDR1 LNHDA and CDR2 SQIVND (reference sequence). The CDR3 here is CASRKSEWGLGQPQHF. The CDR3 bases are TGTGCCAGTAGAAAATCGGAGTGGGGGCTCGGGCAGCCCCAGCATTTT.

J is TRBJ1-2 and V is TRBV11-2; D remains ambiguous. Trimming pared 1 base from V and 3 bases from J, leaving 9 bases between. The length of the CDR3 is 14 residues. Germline lookup yields CDR1 SGHAT and CDR2 FQNNGV. The CDR3 loop reads CASSLGDTDYGYTF. CDR3 in DNA: TGTGCCAGCAGCTTAGGTGACACCGACTATGGCTACACCTTC.

The genes are TRBV20-1 and TRBJ2-7; 13 nucleotides line up with TRBD2. This CDR3 is 17 amino acids long. The junction had 12 bases not matched to a gene; V was cut back by 0 bases and J by 7 bases. Germline values: CDR1 DFQATT, CDR2 SNEGSKA (reference sequence). This CDR3 is CSARDRSGTSGAREQYF. The DNA for the CDR3 is TGCAGTGCTAGAGATCGGTCCGGGACTAGCGGGGCAAGGGAGCAGTACTTC.

This clonotype was recorded at least ten times. The chain recombines TRBV28 with TRBJ1-1; TRBD1 is a possible D gene (5 bases). CDR3 length equals 13 residues. The V gene's germline CDR1 is MDHEN and CDR2 SYDVKM. Deletions cut 3 bases from V and 5 bases from J, with 10 bases between. The CDR3 sequence is CASSFLAGTEAFF. The CDR3 coding sequence is TGTGCCAGCAGTTTCTTGGCAGGGACTGAAGCTTTCTTT.

V is TRBV9 and J is TRBJ2-5, with TRBD2 identical over 10 bases. Looked up from germline, CDR1 is SGDLS and CDR2 is YYNGEE. The CDR3 has 16 residues. V was clipped by 0 bases and J by 4 bases; unmatched bases: 6. This CDR3 reads CASSVAASGSPETQYF. CDR3 nucleotides: TGTGCCAGCAGCGTAGCGGCTAGCGGGAGCCCAGAGACCCAGTACTTC.